The TCR beta chain described here comes from a study of cytotoxic CD8 clonotypes in ibrutinib-treated CLL. The repertoire was sequenced with immunoSEQ multiplex PCR; TCRdb's copy has only in-frame clones and lacks some. The data show about 270,000 clones, less than 85% seen once. The specimen was PBMCs, collected at disease progression, from a patient treated with ibrutinib. The receptor comes from a human donor with chronic lymphocytic leukemia.

In nucleotides, the CDR3 is TGCAGCATCAGCCCGGGACAGTCCTACGAGCAGTACTTC. This sequence encodes CSISPGQSYEQYF. V is TRBV29-1 and J is TRBJ2-7; TRBD1 agrees at 7 bases. V was pared by 8 bases and J by 1 base, with 8 bases of the junction left unmatched. From germline, CDR1 is SQVTM and CDR2 ANQGSEA. This CDR3 comprises 13 residues.